This TCR beta chain was obtained from a study of CD8 T cells in ankylosing spondylitis. Overall study results and limits: A number of the motif variants had already been described in reactive arthritis synovial fluid and blood. As reported, disease-linked clones showed significant enrichment in matched ankylosing spondylitis synovial fluid. Disease-linked clones were CD8+ and relatively rare in peripheral blood.

V was pared by 2 bases and J by 6 bases, with 9 bases between. There are 13 residues in the CDR3. Per the germline V gene, CDR1 is SGHRS and CDR2 is YFSETQ. This clonotype was seen at least ten times. No antigen is known for it. MiXCR, run by TCRdb on the 5' RACE reads, gives a single entry per CDR3 protein. The sample records 200,000 to 300,000 distinct CDR3 sequences, roughly a quarter being singletons. This clonotype was sampled from a male donor with ankylosing spondylitis or in good health (not recorded which). What was sequenced was blood, either unsorted or a sorted T cell fraction (not recorded which). The genes are TRBV5-1 and TRBJ1-5; weak D call: TRBD1 (5 bases). The CDR3 DNA reads as TGCGCCAGCAGCTTCCTCGGGACTCAGCCCCAGCATTTT. This encodes CASSFLGTQPQHF.